The 28 T cell receptor beta chains below all came from one sample that was sequenced in a study of cytomegalovirus exposure and HLA in healthy donors. PCR involved 60 Vbeta and 13 Jbeta primers. The table came from immunoSEQ multiplex PCR; TCRdb's copy has only in-frame clones and leaves some out. Of 130,000 to 150,000 clones in the sample, roughly 10% were seen once. Sequencing was performed on PBMCs. The receptors here all came from a male donor in good health and CMV-seronegative.

The chain uses TRBV7-3 and TRBJ2-5; 15 bases are a match to TRBD2. CDR1 is SGHTA, CDR2 FQGTGA, per germline. There are 17 residues in the CDR3. Losses at the gene ends were 2 bases for V and 0 bases for J; bases not matched to a gene: 1. DNA for the CDR3: TGTGCCAGCAGCTTAGGGACTAGCGGGGGGTACCAAGAGACCCAGTACTTC. Translated, it gives CASSLGTSGGYQETQYF.

This clone was counted only a few times. The chain couples TRBV5-1 to TRBJ2-7; D uncertain. CDR1 is SGHRS, CDR2 YFSETQ, per germline. V shed 0 bases and J shed 2 bases, with 9 bases lying between them. The CDR3 runs 14 residues. DNA of the CDR3: TGCGCCAGCAGCTTGGCTCAGGCGCCCTACGAGCAGTACTTC. Protein: CASSLAQAPYEQYF.

This clone has more than one count but fewer than ten. Additional DNA sequences in this sample encode the identical CDR3. The V gene is TRBV20-1, the J gene TRBJ2-7, with unresolved D. V was trimmed by 3 bases and J by 4 bases, leaving 7 bases between them. Germline CDR1 reads DFQATT; CDR2 reads SNEGSKA (reference sequence). The CDR3 extends over 11 amino acids. CDR3 DNA: TGCAGTGCTAGCCCCTCTTACGAGCAGTACTTC. As protein: CSASPSYEQYF.

The V call is TRBV11-3, the J call TRBJ2-5; TRBD1 agrees at 10 bases. The trim removed 5 bases at V and 5 bases at J, leaving 8 bases unmatched. Germline CDR1 SGHNT, CDR2 YENEEA. This CDR3 is built from 15 residues. The chain's CDR3 is CASSPGTGEWETQYF. Here the CDR3 DNA reads TGTGCCAGCAGCCCCGGGACAGGGGAGTGGGAGACCCAGTACTTC.

This clone was counted a few times. The rearrangement links TRBV7-5 to TRBJ2-7; the table's D call of TRBD1 was not tested on the DNA. TRBV7-5 is shown as a pseudogene. This CDR3 is built from 18 residues. CDR3 residues: CARSFPSPGQGDSYEQYF. CDR3 nucleotide sequence: TGTGCCAGAAGCTTCCCATCTCCTGGACAGGGGGACTCCTACGAGCAGTACTTC.

CDR3: CASSQPPGDLNTEAFF. DNA for the CDR3: TGTGCCAGCAGCCAACCACCAGGGGACCTGAACACTGAAGCTTTCTTT. The V and J genes are TRBV11-2 and TRBJ1-1, with TRBD1 as a possible D gene (6 bases). Germline lookup yields CDR1 SGHAT and CDR2 FQNNGV. The CDR3 consists of 16 residues. The V and J ends lost 5 bases and 0 bases respectively, with 16 bases between them.

This chain uses TRBV9 with TRBJ1-1; 8 nucleotides line up with TRBD1. J was trimmed by 4 bases and V by 4 bases; bases with no gene match: 9. This CDR3 contains 15 residues. Germline V CDR1 and CDR2: SGDLS, YYNGEE. The CDR3 here is CASSPSRGRGTEAFF. The CDR3 DNA is TGTGCCAGCAGCCCGAGCAGGGGGCGCGGCACTGAAGCTTTCTTT.

In its sample, this clone was seen a few times. The chain links TRBV4-1 to TRBJ2-2; D remains unclear. The V gene lost 4 bases and the J gene lost 3 bases, with 3 bases spanning the gap. Germline V gene lookup returns CDR1 MGHRA and CDR2 YSYEKL. The CDR3 sequence is 12 residues long. CDR3 residues: CASSPYTGELFF. The DNA for the CDR3 is TGCGCCAGCAGCCCGTACACCGGGGAGCTGTTTTTT.

The chain couples TRBV27 to TRBJ2-1; tentatively, D is TRBD1 (5 bases). Trimming cost V 5 bases and J 8 bases, with 16 bases left between them. The CDR3 covers 14 residues. CDR1 MNHEY and CDR2 SMNVEV come from the germline V gene (reference sequence). This chain's CDR3 is CASSKLRDIDEQFF. As DNA, the CDR3 is TGTGCCAGCAGTAAACTCAGGGATATAGATGAGCAGTTCTTC.

The table lists this clone with a few counts. The chain has TRBV4-3 and TRBJ1-3; maybe TRBD1 (6 bases). Germline assignment: CDR1 LGHNA and CDR2 YSLEER. V lost 0 bases to trimming and J lost 0 bases, with 15 bases between them. The CDR3 totals 18 residues. The CDR3, as DNA: TGCGCCAGCAGCCAAGAAGTGTGGGCAGGGGTCTCTGGAAACACCATATATTTT. Protein product: CASSQEVWAGVSGNTIYF.

The table lists this clone with a few counts. The chain combines TRBV11-2 with TRBJ1-2, with 9 bases matching TRBD1. The V gene's germline CDR1 is SGHAT and CDR2 FQNNGV. J gave up 0 bases and V 5 bases, and 16 bases lay outside the gene matches. The CDR3 runs 19 residues. CDR3: CASSPNLRTGAASNYGYTF. The CDR3 region has the DNA TGTGCCAGCAGCCCAAACCTCCGGACAGGGGCTGCTTCTAACTATGGCTACACCTTC. Full variable domain (remainder filled in from reference TRBV11-2 and TRBJ1-2): EAGVAQSPRYKIIEKRQSVAFWCNPISGHATLYWYQQILGQGPKLLIQFQNNGVVDDSQLPKDRFSAERLKGVDSTLKIQPAKLEDSAVYLCASSPNLRTGAASNYGYTFGSGTRLTVV.

The gene calls are TRBV11-2 and TRBJ1-1, with D unresolved. CDR1 is SGHAT, CDR2 FQNNGV, per germline. There are 14 residues in the CDR3. V shed 0 bases and J shed 0 bases, with 5 bases lying between them. The CDR3 coding sequence is TGTGCCAGCAGCTTAGAGAGGGTGAACACTGAAGCTTTCTTT. This encodes CASSLERVNTEAFF.

The genes are TRBV28 and TRBJ2-1, with 9 nucleotides matching TRBD1. The V segment lost 6 bases and the J segment 1 base; nucleotides outside the gene matches: 7. This CDR3 has 16 amino acids. CDR1 is MDHEN, CDR2 SYDVKM, per germline. The CDR3 bases are TGTGCCAGCAGGGGAGGGGGGACAGGGTCCTACAATGAGCAGTTCTTC. Amino acids: CASRGGGTGSYNEQFF.

The V and J genes are TRBV28 and TRBJ2-7; 9 nucleotides align to TRBD2. This CDR3 region has 15 residues. Germline trimming cut 2 bases from V and 0 bases from J; bases unmatched to any gene: 2. Germline V gene sequence: CDR1 MDHEN, CDR2 SYDVKM. CDR3 in amino acids: CASSLAGGNSYEQYF. The CDR3 nucleotides are TGTGCCAGCAGTTTAGCGGGAGGGAACTCCTACGAGCAGTACTTC.

The chain has TRBV6-5 and TRBJ2-1; 9 nucleotides align to TRBD2. This CDR3 contains 15 residues. The V gene's germline CDR1 is MNHEY and CDR2 SVGAGI. V dropped 4 bases and J dropped 6; count of bases not matched to a gene: 7. This CDR3 is CASSSTGTSINEQFF. In DNA form, the CDR3 reads TGTGCCAGCAGTTCTACCGGGACTAGCATCAATGAGCAGTTCTTC.

This rearrangement joins TRBV2 to TRBJ1-5; D not certain. The V end was cut by 2 bases, the J end by 3 bases, with 8 bases between. The CDR3 covers 14 residues. The germline CDR1 and CDR2 sequences are SNHLY and FYNNEI. The CDR3 DNA reads TGTGCCAGCAGTGAACGGGGAGACAATCAGCCCCAGCATTTT. It translates to CASSERGDNQPQHF.

There are a few counts of this clone. This chain links TRBV4-3 with TRBJ2-1, with 7 bases identical to TRBD1. Per the germline V gene, CDR1 is LGHNA and CDR2 is YSLEER. The CDR3 totals 13 residues. V was clipped by 5 bases and J by 4 bases; unmatched bases: 2. CDR3: CASSYRGYNEQFF. As DNA, the CDR3 is TGCGCCAGCAGCTACAGGGGTTACAATGAGCAGTTCTTC.

The chain is built from TRBV6-6 and TRBJ2-5; TRBD2 aligns across 11 bases. CDR3 length equals 13 residues. Germline CDR1 MNHNY, CDR2 SVGAGI (reference sequence). Losses at the gene ends were 8 bases for V and 2 bases for J; bases not matched to a gene: 1. The DNA of the CDR3 is TGTGCCAGCGGGACTAGCGGACAAGAGACCCAGTACTTC. Translated: CASGTSGQETQYF.

The chain links TRBV4-2 to TRBJ2-3; the match to TRBD2 covers 7 bases. The V and J ends lost 4 bases and 1 base, in that order; junction bases with no gene match: 29. The CDR3 runs to 23 residues. Germline lookup yields CDR1 LGHNA and CDR2 YNFKEQ. The CDR3: CASSLSFVVVTSPAWGCTDTQYF. The CDR3 nucleotides read TGTGCCAGCAGCCTGAGTTTCGTCGTGGTGACTAGCCCGGCTTGGGGTTGCACAGATACGCAGTATTTT.

The chain uses TRBV28 and TRBJ2-6; no clear D. CDR3 size: 17 residues. V dropped 0 bases and J dropped 4 bases, with 13 bases sitting between them. CDR1 and CDR2 (germline): MDHEN, SYDVKM. DNA of the CDR3: TGTGCCAGCAGTTTATGGTCCGTGCCGAGGGGGGCCAACGTCCTGACTTTC. Its translation is CASSLWSVPRGANVLTF.

A few counts support this clone. The CDR3 nucleotides read TGTGCCAGCTCATACCCCCCTTCGGGTATCTATGGCTACACCTTC. Amino acid sequence: CASSYPPSGIYGYTF. The chain carries TRBV18 and TRBJ1-2; D gene uncertain. V was clipped by 5 bases and J by 4 bases, with 17 bases between them. The CDR3 has 15 residues. The V gene's germline CDR1 is KGHSH and CDR2 LQKENI.

This clone has more than one count but fewer than ten. The V gene is TRBV6-5, the J gene TRBJ2-3, with 11 bases identical to TRBD2. Germline V gives CDR1 MNHEY, CDR2 SVGAGI. The CDR3 runs 14 residues. Trimming took 2 bases from V and 6 from J; bases not matched to a gene: 1. CDR3 DNA: TGTGCCAGCAGTTACGCTAGCGGGGGGGATACGCAGTATTTT. Residues: CASSYASGGDTQYF.

The rearrangement links TRBV27 to TRBJ1-2; D is perhaps TRBD1 (6 bases). The CDR3 contains 14 residues. Germline loops: CDR1 MNHEY, CDR2 SMNVEV (reference sequence). The V end lost 1 base, the J end lost 4 bases, and 10 bases lay between the germline ends. The CDR3 DNA reads as TGTGCCAGCAGTTTATTGGGGGCCGCCTATGGCTACACCTTC. Translated, it gives CASSLLGAAYGYTF.

The CDR3 nucleotides are TGTGCCAGCAGCCAGGGATCCGACAGGAGTTGGGATGAAAAACTGTTTTTT. Residues: CASSQGSDRSWDEKLFF. The chain combines TRBV4-2 with TRBJ1-4, with D possibly matching TRBD1 (6 bases). The length of the CDR3 is 17 residues. Per the germline V gene, CDR1 is LGHNA and CDR2 is YNFKEQ. The V and J ends lost 3 bases and 6 bases respectively, with 20 bases between them.

This clone was seen more than once but under ten times. The V call is TRBV2, the J call TRBJ2-6; 8 bases are a match to TRBD1. The CDR3 spans 17 residues. The germline gives CDR1 SNHLY, CDR2 FYNNEI. The V gene end was trimmed by 4 bases and the J gene end by 2 bases; junction bases not matched to a gene: 7. As DNA, the CDR3 is TGTGCCAGCAGTGGTCCAGGGGGCTTCACTGGGGCCAACGTCCTGACTTTC. Translated: CASSGPGGFTGANVLTF. Together with reference TRBV2 and TRBJ2-6, the CDR3 gives the full variable domain: EPEVTQTPSHQVTQMGQEVILRCVPISNHLYFYWYRQILGQKVEFLVSFYNNEISEKSEIFDDQFSVERPDGSNFTLKIRSTKLEDSAMYFCASSGPGGFTGANVLTFGAGSRLTVL.

This clone was counted between two and nine times. The chain combines TRBV19 with TRBJ2-5; D is possibly TRBD2 (5 bases). The CDR3 is made up of 13 amino acids. Germline assignment: CDR1 LNHDA and CDR2 SQIVND (reference sequence). Trimming removed 7 bases from V and 2 bases from J, with 11 bases in between. The CDR3 DNA is TGTGCCAGTATGACAAGAGGGCAAGAGACCCAGTACTTC. Its translation is CASMTRGQETQYF.

V gene TRBV7-2 combines with J gene TRBJ2-7, with D maybe TRBD1 (5 bases). CDR3 size: 13 residues. Germline V lookup: CDR1 SGHTA, CDR2 FQGNSA. With 5 bases removed from V and 1 base from J, the gap between germline ends came to 9 bases. The CDR3: CASSQQDSYEQYF. DNA for the CDR3: TGTGCCAGCAGCCAACAGGATTCCTACGAGCAGTACTTC.

There are a few counts of this clone. This chain joins TRBV21-1 and TRBJ1-2; TRBD1 was called by the table and not checked on the DNA. TRBV21-1 is given as a pseudogene. The CDR3 is made up of 13 amino acids. The DNA for the CDR3 is TGTGCCAGCAGCAAAGAACAACACTATGGCTACACCTTC. The encoded protein is CASSKEQHYGYTF.